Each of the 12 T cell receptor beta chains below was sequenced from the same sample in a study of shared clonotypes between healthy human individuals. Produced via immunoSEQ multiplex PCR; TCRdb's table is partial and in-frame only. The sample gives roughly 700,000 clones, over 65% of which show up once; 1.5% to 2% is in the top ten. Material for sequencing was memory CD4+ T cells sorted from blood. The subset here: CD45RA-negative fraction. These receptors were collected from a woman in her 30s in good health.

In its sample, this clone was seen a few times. CDR3 bases: TGCGCCAGCAGCCCGGGACAGAACTATGGCTACACCTTC. Its translation: CASSPGQNYGYTF. The V gene is TRBV5-1, the J gene TRBJ1-2, with 7 bases aligning to TRBD1. V lost 4 bases and J lost 2; bases outside the gene matches: 2. The CDR3 runs to 13 residues. Germline V lookup: CDR1 SGHRS, CDR2 YFSETQ. Looking up the rest from reference TRBV5-1 and TRBJ1-2 gives the full variable domain: KAGVTQTPRYLIKTRGQQVTLSCSPISGHRSVSWYQQTPGQGLQFLFEYFSETQRNKGNFPGRFSGRQFSNSRSEMNVSTLELGDSALYLCASSPGQNYGYTFGSGTRLTVV.

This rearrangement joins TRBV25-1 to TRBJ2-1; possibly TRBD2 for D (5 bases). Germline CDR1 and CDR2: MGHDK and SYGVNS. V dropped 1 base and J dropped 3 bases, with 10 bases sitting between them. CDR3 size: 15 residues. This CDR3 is CASSESGEGYNEQFF. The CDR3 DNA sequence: TGTGCCAGCAGTGAATCCGGGGAAGGCTACAATGAGCAGTTCTTC.

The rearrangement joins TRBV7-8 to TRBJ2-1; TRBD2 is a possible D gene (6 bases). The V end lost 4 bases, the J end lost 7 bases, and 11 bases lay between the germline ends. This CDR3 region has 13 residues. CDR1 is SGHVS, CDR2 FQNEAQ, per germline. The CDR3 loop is CASSSYAGNEQFF. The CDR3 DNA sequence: TGTGCCAGCAGCTCATACGCGGGGAATGAGCAGTTCTTC. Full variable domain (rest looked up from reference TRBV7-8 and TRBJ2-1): GAGVSQSPRYKVAKRGQDVALRCDPISGHVSLFWYQQALGQGPEFLTYFQNEAQLDKSGLPSDRFFAERPEGSVSTLKIQRTQQEDSAVYLCASSSYAGNEQFFGPGTRLTVL.

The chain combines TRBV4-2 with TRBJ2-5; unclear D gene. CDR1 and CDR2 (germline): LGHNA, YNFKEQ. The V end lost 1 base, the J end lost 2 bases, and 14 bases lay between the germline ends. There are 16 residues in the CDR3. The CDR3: CASSQGSPRLQETQYF. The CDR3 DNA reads TGTGCCAGCAGCCAAGGATCTCCGAGGCTACAAGAGACCCAGTACTTC.

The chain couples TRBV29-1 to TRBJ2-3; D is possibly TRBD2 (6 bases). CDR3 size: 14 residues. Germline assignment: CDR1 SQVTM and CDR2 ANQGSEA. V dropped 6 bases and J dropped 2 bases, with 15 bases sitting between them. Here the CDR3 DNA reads TGCAGCGTAACCGGGGGTCAGTCCACAGATACGCAGTATTTT. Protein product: CSVTGGQSTDTQYF.

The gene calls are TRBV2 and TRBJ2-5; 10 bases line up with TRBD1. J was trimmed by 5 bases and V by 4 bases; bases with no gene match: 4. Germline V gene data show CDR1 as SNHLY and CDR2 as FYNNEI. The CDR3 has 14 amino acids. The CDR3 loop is CASSGQGAYETQYF. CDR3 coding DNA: TGTGCCAGCAGTGGACAGGGGGCTTACGAGACCCAGTACTTC.

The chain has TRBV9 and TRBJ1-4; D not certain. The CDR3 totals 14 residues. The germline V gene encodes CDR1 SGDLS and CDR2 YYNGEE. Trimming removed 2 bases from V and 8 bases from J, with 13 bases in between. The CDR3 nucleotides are TGTGCCAGCAGCGTCGGTAGATCGGGGGAAAAACTGTTTTTT. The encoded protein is CASSVGRSGEKLFF.

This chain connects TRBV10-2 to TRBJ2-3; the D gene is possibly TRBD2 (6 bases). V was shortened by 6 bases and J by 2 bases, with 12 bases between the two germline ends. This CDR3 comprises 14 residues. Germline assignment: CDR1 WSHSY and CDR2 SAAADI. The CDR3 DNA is TGCGCCAGCAGCCCTAGGACTACCACAGATACGCAGTATTTT. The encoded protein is CASSPRTTTDTQYF.

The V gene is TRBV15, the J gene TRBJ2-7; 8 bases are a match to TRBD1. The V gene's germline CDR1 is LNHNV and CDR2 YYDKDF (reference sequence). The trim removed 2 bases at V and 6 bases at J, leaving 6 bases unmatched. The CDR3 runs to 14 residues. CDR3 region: CATSRRTGLGEQYF. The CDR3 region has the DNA TGTGCCACCAGCAGAAGGACAGGGCTTGGCGAGCAGTACTTC.

The CDR3 DNA sequence: TGTGCCAGCAGCCAAGCAGGCCAGGTCGCGGGCTACACCTTC. Translating it yields CASSQAGQVAGYTF. The chain uses TRBV4-2 and TRBJ1-2; D unresolved. The CDR3 covers 14 residues. With 1 base removed from V and 8 bases from J, the gap between germline ends came to 14 bases. Germline V gene sequence: CDR1 LGHNA, CDR2 YNFKEQ.

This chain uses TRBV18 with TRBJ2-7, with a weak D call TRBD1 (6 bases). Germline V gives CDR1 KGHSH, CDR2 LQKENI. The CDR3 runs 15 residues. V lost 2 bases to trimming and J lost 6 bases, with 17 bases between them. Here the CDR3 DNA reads TGTGCCAGCTCACCAGGCGCAGGGGAATCTAGCGAGCAGTACTTC. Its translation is CASSPGAGESSEQYF.

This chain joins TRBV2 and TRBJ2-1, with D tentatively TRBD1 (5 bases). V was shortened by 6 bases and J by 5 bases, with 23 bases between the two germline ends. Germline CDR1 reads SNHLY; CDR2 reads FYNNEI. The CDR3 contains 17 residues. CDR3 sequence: CASRTKFFGAKHNEQFF. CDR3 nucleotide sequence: TGTGCCAGCAGAACCAAGTTTTTTGGGGCTAAACACAATGAGCAGTTCTTC.